Below are 3 T cell receptor beta chains sequenced from a single sample in a study of T cells in localized non-small cell lung cancer. Assay used: immunoSEQ multiplex PCR; TCRdb lists only in-frame clones, some missing. The sample lists tens of thousands of clones, roughly 86% occurring once. This material consisted of peripheral blood, taken before any cancer treatment. These receptors all come from a man aged 40 to 69 with stage I squamous cell lung carcinoma.

V is TRBV5-5 and J is TRBJ1-4, with D possibly being TRBD1 (6 bases). This CDR3 is 17 amino acids long. V lost 0 bases and J 2 bases, leaving 14 bases between the germline ends. CDR1 and CDR2 (germline): SGHKS, YYEKEE (reference sequence). The CDR3 bases are TGTGCCAGCAGCTTGGTAGCGCAGGGGAGGACTAATGAAAAACTGTTTTTT. This gives the protein CASSLVAQGRTNEKLFF. Full variable domain (missing parts from reference TRBV5-5 and TRBJ1-4): DAGVTQSPTHLIKTRGQQVTLRCSPISGHKSVSWYQQVLGQGPQFIFQYYEKEERGRGNFPDRFSARQFPNYSSELNVNALLLGDSALYLCASSLVAQGRTNEKLFFGSGTQLSVL.

V and J are TRBV5-4 and TRBJ2-5; D is unresolved. The CDR3 is 14 amino acids. With 2 bases removed from V and 4 bases from J, the gap between germline ends came to 12 bases. Germline CDR1 reads SGHNT; CDR2 reads YYREEE (reference sequence). The CDR3: CASSFAPWGETQYF. CDR3 sequence (DNA): TGTGCCAGCAGCTTCGCCCCATGGGGAGAGACCCAGTACTTC.

This sequence joins TRBV5-5 and TRBJ2-1; TRBD1 matches 8 bases. V was clipped by 3 bases and J by 7 bases; unmatched bases: 6. The CDR3 totals 14 residues. Germline V gives CDR1 SGHKS, CDR2 YYEKEE (reference sequence). CDR3 nucleotides: TGTGCCAGCAGCTGGGGGGACAGGATGAATGAGCAGTTCTTC. This sequence encodes CASSWGDRMNEQFF.